The clone carrying this T cell receptor beta chain has a single count. Profiled with immunoSEQ multiplex PCR; TCRdb holds only in-frame clones, not every one. The sample includes about 150,000 clones, more than 75% of them seen just once. Participant-given clinical history determined each cohort assignment. In Cohort 3, a recovered donor had either two negative PCRs, clearance, or symptom resolution. The data originate from a study of blood T cell repertoires in COVID-19. Study-level background: Samples of COVID-19 (acute and convalescent) were obtained from the United States, Italy and Spain.

Germline V gene lookup returns CDR1 SGHRS and CDR2 YFSETQ. This CDR3 comprises 14 residues. V lost 4 bases and J lost 7, with 17 bases in between. The clonotype originates from a woman between 50 and 59 years old who had recovered from COVID-19. Sequenced input: PBMCs or T cells enriched from blood (not recorded which). The chain uses TRBV5-1 and TRBJ1-2; no definite D call. The CDR3 loop reads CASSLGTVLSGYTF. CDR3 in DNA: TGCGCCAGCAGCCTGGGTACAGTCCTTTCTGGCTACACCTTC.